This T cell receptor beta chain was documented in a study of monozygotic twins with inflammatory bowel disease. TCRdb derives one entry per CDR3 protein from the 5' RACE reads, leaving out DNA. This specimen shows over 130,000 distinct CDR3 sequences; the ten leading clones hold roughly 2.5%. Germline CDR1 is KGHSH and CDR2 is LQKENI. CDR3 length: 15 amino acids. The sequencing input was blood. This TCR came from a human donor with ulcerative colitis or Crohn's disease, or a healthy co-twin of an affected twin (not recorded which). This chain uses TRBV18 with TRBJ2-2; no DNA is available, so the TRBD1 call from TCRdb remains unchecked. The CDR3 loop is CASSPGTANTGELFF.